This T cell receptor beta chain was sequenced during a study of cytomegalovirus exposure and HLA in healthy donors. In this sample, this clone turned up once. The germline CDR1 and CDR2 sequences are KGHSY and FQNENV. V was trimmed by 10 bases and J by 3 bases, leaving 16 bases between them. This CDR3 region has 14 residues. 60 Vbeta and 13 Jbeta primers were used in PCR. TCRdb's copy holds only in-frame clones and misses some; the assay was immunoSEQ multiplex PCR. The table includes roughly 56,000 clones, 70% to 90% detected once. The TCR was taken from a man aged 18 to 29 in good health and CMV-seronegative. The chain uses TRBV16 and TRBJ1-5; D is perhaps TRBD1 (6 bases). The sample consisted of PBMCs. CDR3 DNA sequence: TGTGCCACCGCGGGGGGGGCCCTCAATCAGCCCCAGCATTTT. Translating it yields CATAGGALNQPQHF.